The rows below give T cell receptor beta chains drawn from one sample of a study of early T cells in non-severe SARS-CoV-2 infection. TCRdb processed the 5' RACE reads anew with MiXCR; each CDR3 protein has one entry. The sample consists of 50,000 to 80,000 distinct CDR3 sequences, roughly 9% of them appearing once. The sample in question was whole blood, obtained at baseline. These TCRs come from an adult who was a healthcare worker with PCR-confirmed SARS-CoV-2 infection or an uninfected control (not recorded which). Both conserved end residues are part of each CDR3. A D gene is named only where the DNA matches it firmly. Some rows mark clone size as missing; the rest say once, few, many or name a class of expanded clone.

CDR3 DNA | CDR3 protein | V gene | clone size | J gene | D gene
TGTGCCTGGAGTTCTTCTTTTGCCTACGAGCAGTACTTC | CAWSSSFAYEQYF | TRBV30 | NA | TRBJ2-7 | NA
TGTGCCACCAGTGATTTCGCCATGGAGACCCAGTACTTC | CATSDFAMETQYF | TRBV24-1 | many | TRBJ2-5 | NA
TGCGCCAGCAGTCTTGCGGGAGAATCTCGGGAGCTGTTTTTT | CASSLAGESRELFF | TRBV10-2 | many | TRBJ2-2 | TRBD2
TGTGCCAGCACCCCCTCCTCCTTGGGCAATCAGCCCCAGCATTTT | CASTPSSLGNQPQHF | TRBV2 | NA | TRBJ1-5 | NA
TGTGCCAGCAGTTTAGGCACCGGGACTACCCATCGAGGGCAGTACTTC | CASSLGTGTTHRGQYF | TRBV12-3/TRBV12-4 | few | TRBJ2-7 | TRBD2
TGTGCCAGCAGTCCTTTGTGGGGCGAGCAGTTCTTC | CASSPLWGEQFF | TRBV6-6 | many | TRBJ2-1 | NA
TGTGCCACCAGCAGAAAGACCGGGACTATCTACAATGAGCAGTTCTTC | CATSRKTGTIYNEQFF | TRBV15 | few | TRBJ2-1 | TRBD2
TGTGCCAGCAGACAGGTAGCTAATTACGAGCAGTACTTC | CASRQVANYEQYF | TRBV6-6 | NA | TRBJ2-7 | NA
TGTGCCAGCAGCCTTGGACAGTTTTCCTACGAGCAGTACTTC | CASSLGQFSYEQYF | TRBV7-9 | many | TRBJ2-7 | NA
TGTGCCAGCGCACCTGGGGCCACTGAAGCTTTCTTT | CASAPGATEAFF | TRBV3-1 | many | TRBJ1-1 | NA
TGTGCCAGCAGCTCCCGGGACGGATTTCGGGGCAATCAGCCCCAGCATTTT | CASSSRDGFRGNQPQHF | TRBV7-2 | many | TRBJ1-5 | NA
TGTGCCAGCAGCTTACGGAGGGCCCCAAATGAGCAGTTCTTC | CASSLRRAPNEQFF | TRBV7-2 | many | TRBJ2-1 | NA
TGTGCCAGCAGCTTAGCGCGGGAGGGGAGGACTGAAGCTTTCTTT | CASSLAREGRTEAFF | TRBV7-9 | NA | TRBJ1-1 | NA
TGTGCCAGCAACCTAGCGGGAGGAGGCGAGCAGTACTTC | CASNLAGGGEQYF | TRBV12-3/TRBV12-4 | NA | TRBJ2-7 | TRBD2
TGTGCCAGCTCACCGGTGTACAGCGGGAGGGCCCCAGATACGCAGTATTTT | CASSPVYSGRAPDTQYF | TRBV18 | many | TRBJ2-3 | TRBD2
TGCAGTGCTAGAGTTAGTGGTAGGGCTAGCAGGGAGTTCTTC | CSARVSGRASREFF | TRBV20-1 | NA | TRBJ2-1 | NA
TGTGCCAGCAGCTTTGGCAGGGGATACGAGCAGTACTTC | CASSFGRGYEQYF | TRBV7-9 | NA | TRBJ2-7 | NA
TGCAGTGCTAGTAAACAGGGGGCGAGGCACGAGCAGTACTTC | CSASKQGARHEQYF | TRBV20-1 | NA | TRBJ2-7 | TRBD1
TGTGCCAGTAGTCCAAGCGGGGACCGGGCCGGGTACGAGCAGTACTTC | CASSPSGDRAGYEQYF | TRBV19 | many | TRBJ2-7 | TRBD2
TGTGCCAGCAGTGACCGGGACGGAAGCACAGATACGCAGTATTTT | CASSDRDGSTDTQYF | TRBV27 | many | TRBJ2-3 | NA
TGTGCCTGGAGTGGGGGACTAGCGGTCTCCTACGAGCAGTACTTC | CAWSGGLAVSYEQYF | TRBV30 | few | TRBJ2-7 | TRBD2
TGTGCCAGCAGTTACGCAGGGGGCTCCTACGAGCAGTACTTC | CASSYAGGSYEQYF | TRBV6-5 | NA | TRBJ2-7 | TRBD1
TGTGCCAGCAGCTTGTTAGAGAACACTGAAGCTTTCTTT | CASSLLENTEAFF | TRBV5-4 | NA | TRBJ1-1 | NA
TGTGCCAGCAGCTCTTCCGGGACAGGATTGCAGTACTTC | CASSSSGTGLQYF | TRBV7-3 | few | TRBJ2-5 | TRBD1
TGCAGCTATCAGGTATCCTCTGGAAACACCATATATTTT | CSYQVSSGNTIYF | TRBV29-1 | many | TRBJ1-3 | NA
TGTGCCAGCAGCTTAATGACATGGAATGAGCAGTTCTTC | CASSLMTWNEQFF | TRBV7-2 | many | TRBJ2-1 | NA
TGTGCCAGCAGCTTTCAGGCCCAGGGGGCAGATACGCAGTATTTT | CASSFQAQGADTQYF | TRBV7-2 | NA | TRBJ2-3 | TRBD1
TGCAGTGCTAGGGTCACAGATACGCAGTATTTT | CSARVTDTQYF | TRBV20-1 | few | TRBJ2-3 | NA
TGTGCCAGCAGTTCCCTCCGGACAGGTGGCTACACCTTC | CASSSLRTGGYTF | TRBV6-5 | many | TRBJ1-2 | TRBD1
TGTGCCAGCAGCTATGACAACTCTGGAAACACCATATATTTT | CASSYDNSGNTIYF | TRBV7-2 | NA | TRBJ1-3 | NA
TGTGCCAGCAGCTTAAGTCTAGCTGACGAGCAGTACTTC | CASSLSLADEQYF | TRBV7-2 | many | TRBJ2-7 | NA
TGTGCCAGCAGTTACACTAGCGGGAATGAGCAGTTCTTC | CASSYTSGNEQFF | TRBV6-5 | many | TRBJ2-1 | TRBD2
TGTGCCAGCAGTGGGGACGGAGGGAGCAATCAGCCCCAGCATTTT | CASSGDGGSNQPQHF | TRBV2 | NA | TRBJ1-5 | NA